The entry below gives a single T cell receptor beta chain sequence along with its context. This sample was included in a study of T-cell memory formation after mild COVID-19. V was pared by 5 bases and J by 3 bases, with 13 bases between. The CDR3 loop spans 14 amino acids. TCRdb passed the 5' RACE reads through MiXCR, listing each CDR3 protein once. The sample yields around 450,000 distinct CDR3 sequences, 20% seen once. This chain links TRBV12-3 or TRBV12-4 with TRBJ1-1, with D unresolved. Sequenced: PBMCs or a T cell subset sorted from them (not recorded which). The origin of this receptor is an adult woman who had mild COVID-19 (a few samples of this study predate the infection). Cell type and time point are not known. CDR3 sequence: CASSPFGFDTEAFF. For the CDR3, the DNA is TGTGCCAGCAGTCCCTTCGGGTTTGACACTGAAGCTTTCTTT.